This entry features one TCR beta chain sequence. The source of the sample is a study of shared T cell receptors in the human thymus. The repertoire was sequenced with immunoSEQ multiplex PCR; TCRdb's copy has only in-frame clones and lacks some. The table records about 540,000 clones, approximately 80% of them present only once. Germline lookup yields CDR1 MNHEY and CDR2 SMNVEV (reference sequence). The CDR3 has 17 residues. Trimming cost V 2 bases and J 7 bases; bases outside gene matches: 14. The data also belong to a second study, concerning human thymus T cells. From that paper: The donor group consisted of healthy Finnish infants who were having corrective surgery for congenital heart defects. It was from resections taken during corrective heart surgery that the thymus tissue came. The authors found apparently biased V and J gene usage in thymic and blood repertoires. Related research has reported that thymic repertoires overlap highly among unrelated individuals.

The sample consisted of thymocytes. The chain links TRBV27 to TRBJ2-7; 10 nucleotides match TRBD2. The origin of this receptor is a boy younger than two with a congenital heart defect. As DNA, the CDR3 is TGTGCCAGCAGTTTAGTCCCCCCCCTAGCGGGAGCTGGGGAGCAGTACTTC. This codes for CASSLVPPLAGAGEQYF.